This T cell receptor (beta chain) was obtained from a study of blood T cells in healthy people across ages. Study-level points and caveats: Because sorting was not performed, PBMCs prevented conclusive naive versus antigen-experienced comparison. The study found TCR beta diversity correlated strongly with naive T cell percentage.

The CDR3 loop spans 14 amino acids. Trimming removed 1 base from V and 6 bases from J; junction bases left unmatched: 5. Germline CDR1 is MNHNY and CDR2 is SVGAGI (reference sequence). PCR was performed a second time for about 7 to 12 cycles using a sample-barcoded 5' primer and a J-beta primer mix. Per-sample output comprised a minimum of 2.5 million paired-end reads containing CDR3. TCRdb re-analysed the 5' RACE reads in MiXCR, keeping a single row per CDR3 protein. This sample yields 540,000 or so distinct CDR3 sequences, of which less than 60% are seen a single time; 20% to 25% belongs to the top ten. This clonotype was seen many times. Its antigen is undetermined.

Source material: blood. V usage is TRBV6-6 and J usage is TRBJ1-1; 7 bases fit TRBD1. This sequence originates from a man older than 75 in good health. CDR3 sequence: CASSYYRTGAEAFF. DNA for the CDR3: TGTGCCAGCAGTTACTACCGGACAGGTGCTGAAGCTTTCTTT.